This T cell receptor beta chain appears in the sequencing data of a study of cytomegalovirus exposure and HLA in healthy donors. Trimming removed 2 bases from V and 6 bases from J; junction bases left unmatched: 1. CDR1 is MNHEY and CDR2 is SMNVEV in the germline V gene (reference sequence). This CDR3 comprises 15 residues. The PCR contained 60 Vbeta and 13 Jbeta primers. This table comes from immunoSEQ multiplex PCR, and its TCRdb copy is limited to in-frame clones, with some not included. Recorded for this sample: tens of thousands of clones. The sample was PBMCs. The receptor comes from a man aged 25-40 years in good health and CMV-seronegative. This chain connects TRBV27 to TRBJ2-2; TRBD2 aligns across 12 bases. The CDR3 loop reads CASSLLAGGPGELFF. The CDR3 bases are TGTGCCAGCAGTTTACTAGCGGGAGGGCCCGGGGAGCTGTTTTTT.